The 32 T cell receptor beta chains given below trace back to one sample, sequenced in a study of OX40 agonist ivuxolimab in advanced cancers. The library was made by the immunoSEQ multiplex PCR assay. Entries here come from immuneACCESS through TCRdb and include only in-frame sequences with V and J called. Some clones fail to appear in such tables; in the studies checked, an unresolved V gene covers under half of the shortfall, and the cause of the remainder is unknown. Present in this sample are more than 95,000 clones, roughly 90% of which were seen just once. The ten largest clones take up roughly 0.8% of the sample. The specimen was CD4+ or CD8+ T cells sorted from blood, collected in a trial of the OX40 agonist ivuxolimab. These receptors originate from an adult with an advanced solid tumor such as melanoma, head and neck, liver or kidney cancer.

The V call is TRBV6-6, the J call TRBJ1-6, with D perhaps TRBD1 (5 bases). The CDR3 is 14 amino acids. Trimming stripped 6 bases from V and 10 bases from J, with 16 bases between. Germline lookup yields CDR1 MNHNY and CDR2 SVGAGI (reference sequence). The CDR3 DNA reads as TGTGCCAGCAGCCCCGGGGAGGGACGGTCACCCCTCCACTTT. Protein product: CASSPGEGRSPLHF.

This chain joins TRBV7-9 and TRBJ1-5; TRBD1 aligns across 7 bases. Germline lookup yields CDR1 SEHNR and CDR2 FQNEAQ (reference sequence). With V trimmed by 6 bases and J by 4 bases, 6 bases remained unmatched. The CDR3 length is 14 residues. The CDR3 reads CASSPDRVNQPQHF. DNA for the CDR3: TGTGCCAGCAGTCCCGACAGGGTTAATCAGCCCCAGCATTTT.

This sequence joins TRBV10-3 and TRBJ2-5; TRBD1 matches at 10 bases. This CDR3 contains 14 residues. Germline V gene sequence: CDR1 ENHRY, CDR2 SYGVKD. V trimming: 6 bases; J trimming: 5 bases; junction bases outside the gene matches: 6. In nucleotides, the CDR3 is TGTGCCATCAGAGGGACAGGGGTCGGTGAGACCCAGTACTTC. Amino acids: CAIRGTGVGETQYF.

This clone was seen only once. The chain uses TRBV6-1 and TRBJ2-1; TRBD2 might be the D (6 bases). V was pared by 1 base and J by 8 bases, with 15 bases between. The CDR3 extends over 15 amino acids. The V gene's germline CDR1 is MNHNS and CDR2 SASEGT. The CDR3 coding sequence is TGTGCCAGCAGTGAAGGACTGTTAGCGGTTGATGAGCAGTTCTTC. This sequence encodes CASSEGLLAVDEQFF.

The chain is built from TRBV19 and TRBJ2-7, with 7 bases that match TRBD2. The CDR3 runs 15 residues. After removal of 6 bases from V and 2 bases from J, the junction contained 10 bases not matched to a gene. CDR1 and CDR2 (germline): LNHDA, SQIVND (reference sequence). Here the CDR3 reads CASRYGERGPYEQYF. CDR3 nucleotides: TGTGCCAGTAGGTACGGGGAGCGGGGTCCCTACGAGCAGTACTTC.

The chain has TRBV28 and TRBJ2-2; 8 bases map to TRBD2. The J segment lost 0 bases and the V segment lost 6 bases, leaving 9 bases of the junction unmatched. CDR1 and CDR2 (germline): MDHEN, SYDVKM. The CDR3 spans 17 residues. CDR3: CASRNAGGQPNTGELFF. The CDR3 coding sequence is TGTGCCAGCAGAAACGCGGGGGGTCAACCGAACACCGGGGAGCTGTTTTTT.

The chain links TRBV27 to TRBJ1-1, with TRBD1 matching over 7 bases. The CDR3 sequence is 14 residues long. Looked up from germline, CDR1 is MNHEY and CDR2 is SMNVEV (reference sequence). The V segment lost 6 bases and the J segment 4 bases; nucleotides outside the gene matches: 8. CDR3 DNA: TGTGCCAGCAGCCCGACAGGGAGTTTCACTGAAGCTTTCTTT. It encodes CASSPTGSFTEAFF.

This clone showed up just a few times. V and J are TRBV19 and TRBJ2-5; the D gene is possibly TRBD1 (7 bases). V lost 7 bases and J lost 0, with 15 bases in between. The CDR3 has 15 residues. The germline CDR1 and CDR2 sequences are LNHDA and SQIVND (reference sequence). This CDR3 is CASKAGTANQETQYF. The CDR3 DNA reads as TGTGCCAGTAAGGCGGGGACAGCTAACCAAGAGACCCAGTACTTC.

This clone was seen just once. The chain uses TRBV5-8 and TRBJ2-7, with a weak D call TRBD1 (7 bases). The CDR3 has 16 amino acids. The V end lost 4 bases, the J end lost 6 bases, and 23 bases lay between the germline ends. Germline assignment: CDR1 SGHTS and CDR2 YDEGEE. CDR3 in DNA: TGTGCCAGCAGCCGGGGTGGAGGGGGCCCGACGTCCGAGCAGTACTTC. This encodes CASSRGGGGPTSEQYF.

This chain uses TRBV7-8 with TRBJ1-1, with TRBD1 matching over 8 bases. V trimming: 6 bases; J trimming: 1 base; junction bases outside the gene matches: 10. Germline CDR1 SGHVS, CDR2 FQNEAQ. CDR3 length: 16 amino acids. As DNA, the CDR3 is TGTGCCAGCAGGCCCACAGGGGGGACGACGAACACTGAAGCTTTCTTT. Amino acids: CASRPTGGTTNTEAFF.

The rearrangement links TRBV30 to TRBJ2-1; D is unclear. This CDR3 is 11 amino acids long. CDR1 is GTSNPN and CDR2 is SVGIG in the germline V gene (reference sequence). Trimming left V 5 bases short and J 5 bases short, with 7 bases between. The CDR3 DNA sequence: TGTGCCTGGGGCGGCGACAATGAGCAGTTCTTC. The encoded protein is CAWGGDNEQFF.

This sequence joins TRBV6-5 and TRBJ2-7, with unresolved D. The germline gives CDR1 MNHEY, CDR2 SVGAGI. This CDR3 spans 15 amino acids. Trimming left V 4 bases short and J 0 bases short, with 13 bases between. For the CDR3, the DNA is TGTGCCAGCAGTTTACCGCATAGAAACTCCTACGAGCAGTACTTC. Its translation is CASSLPHRNSYEQYF.

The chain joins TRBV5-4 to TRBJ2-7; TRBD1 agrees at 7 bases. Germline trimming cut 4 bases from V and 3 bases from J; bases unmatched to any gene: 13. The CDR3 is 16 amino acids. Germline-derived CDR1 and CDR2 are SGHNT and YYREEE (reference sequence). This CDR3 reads CASSDFDRAENYEQYF. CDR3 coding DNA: TGTGCCAGCAGCGATTTTGACAGGGCTGAAAACTACGAGCAGTACTTC. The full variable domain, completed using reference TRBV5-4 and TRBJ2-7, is ETGVTQSPTHLIKTRGQQVTLRCSSQSGHNTVSWYQQALGQGPQFIFQYYREEENGRGNFPPRFSGLQFPNYSSELNVNALELDDSALYLCASSDFDRAENYEQYFGPGTRLTVT.

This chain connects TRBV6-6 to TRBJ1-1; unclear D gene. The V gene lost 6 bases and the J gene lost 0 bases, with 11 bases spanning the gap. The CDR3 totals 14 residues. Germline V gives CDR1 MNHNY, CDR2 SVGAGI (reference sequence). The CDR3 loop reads CASSIGALNTEAFF. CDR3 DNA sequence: TGTGCCAGCAGCATTGGAGCTTTGAACACTGAAGCTTTCTTT.

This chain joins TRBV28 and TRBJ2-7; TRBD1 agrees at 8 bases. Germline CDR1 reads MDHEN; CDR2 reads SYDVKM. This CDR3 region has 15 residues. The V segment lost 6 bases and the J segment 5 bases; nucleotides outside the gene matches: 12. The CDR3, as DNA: TGTGCCAGCAGCCCCACCGGGACAGGTTTCGACGAGCAGTACTTC. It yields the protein CASSPTGTGFDEQYF.

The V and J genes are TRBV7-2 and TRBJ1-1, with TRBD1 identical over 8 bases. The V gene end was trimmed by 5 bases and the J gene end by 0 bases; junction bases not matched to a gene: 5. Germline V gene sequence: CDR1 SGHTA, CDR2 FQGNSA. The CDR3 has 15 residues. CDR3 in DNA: TGTGCCAGCAGCCAGCGACAGGGGTTGAACACTGAAGCTTTCTTT. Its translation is CASSQRQGLNTEAFF.

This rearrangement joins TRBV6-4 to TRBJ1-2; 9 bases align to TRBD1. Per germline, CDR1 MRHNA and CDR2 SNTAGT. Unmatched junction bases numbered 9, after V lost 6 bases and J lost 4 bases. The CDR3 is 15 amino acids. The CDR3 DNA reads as TGTGCCAGCAGGCATACAGGGGGCGAGGTCTATGGCTACACCTTC. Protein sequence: CASRHTGGEVYGYTF.

The CDR3 region is CASSLGRATYEQYF. CDR3 DNA: TGCGCCAGCAGCTTGGGGAGGGCTACGTACGAGCAGTACTTC. The chain links TRBV5-1 to TRBJ2-7, with D possibly TRBD2 on 6 matching bases. Germline CDR1 reads SGHRS; CDR2 reads YFSETQ. V was trimmed by 0 bases and J by 4 bases, leaving 11 bases between them. This CDR3 comprises 14 residues. The whole variable domain, filled in from reference TRBV5-1 and TRBJ2-7, reads KAGVTQTPRYLIKTRGQQVTLSCSPISGHRSVSWYQQTPGQGLQFLFEYFSETQRNKGNFPGRFSGRQFSNSRSEMNVSTLELGDSALYLCASSLGRATYEQYFGPGTRLTVT.

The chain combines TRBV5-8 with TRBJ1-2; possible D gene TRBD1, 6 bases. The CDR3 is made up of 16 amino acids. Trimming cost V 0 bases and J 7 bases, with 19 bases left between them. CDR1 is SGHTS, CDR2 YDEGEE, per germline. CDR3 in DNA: TGTGCCAGCAGCTTGGTAGCGGGCCTGACAGGATCTGGCTACACCTTC. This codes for CASSLVAGLTGSGYTF. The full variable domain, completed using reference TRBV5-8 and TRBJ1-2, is EAGVTQSPTHLIKTRGQQATLRCSPISGHTSVYWYQQALGLGLQFLLWYDEGEERNRGNFPPRFSGRQFPNYSSELNVNALELEDSALYLCASSLVAGLTGSGYTFGSGTRLTVV.

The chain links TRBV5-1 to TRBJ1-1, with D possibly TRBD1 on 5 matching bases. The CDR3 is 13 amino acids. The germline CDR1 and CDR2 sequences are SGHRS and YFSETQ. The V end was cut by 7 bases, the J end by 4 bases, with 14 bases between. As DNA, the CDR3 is TGCGCCAGCTACATCGGGGCAGGCACTGAAGCTTTCTTT. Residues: CASYIGAGTEAFF.

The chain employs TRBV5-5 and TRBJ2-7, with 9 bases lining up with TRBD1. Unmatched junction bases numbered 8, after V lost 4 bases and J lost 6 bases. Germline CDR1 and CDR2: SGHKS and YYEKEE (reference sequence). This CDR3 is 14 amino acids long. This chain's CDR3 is CASSQVGQGGEQYF. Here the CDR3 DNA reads TGTGCCAGCAGCCAAGTGGGACAGGGAGGCGAGCAGTACTTC.

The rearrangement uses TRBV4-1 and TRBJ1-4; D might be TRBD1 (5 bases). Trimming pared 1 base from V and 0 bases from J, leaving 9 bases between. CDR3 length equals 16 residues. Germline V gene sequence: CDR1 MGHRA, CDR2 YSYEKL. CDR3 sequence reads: CASSQGGTSTNEKLFF. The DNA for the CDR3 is TGCGCCAGCAGCCAAGGAGGGACCTCAACTAATGAAAAACTGTTTTTT.

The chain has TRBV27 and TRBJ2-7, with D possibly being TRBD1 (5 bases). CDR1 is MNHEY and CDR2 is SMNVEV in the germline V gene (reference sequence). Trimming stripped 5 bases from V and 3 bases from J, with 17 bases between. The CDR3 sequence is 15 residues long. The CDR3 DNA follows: TGTGCCAGCAGTCATACAGGCTTTACATACTACGAGCAGTACTTC. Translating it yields CASSHTGFTYYEQYF.

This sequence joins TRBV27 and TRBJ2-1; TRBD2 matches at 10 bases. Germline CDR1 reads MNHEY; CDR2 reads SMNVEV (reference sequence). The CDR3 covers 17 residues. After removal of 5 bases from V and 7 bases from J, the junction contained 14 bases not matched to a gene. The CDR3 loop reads CASSPRASGRVTNEQFF. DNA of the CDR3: TGTGCCAGCAGTCCCAGGGCTAGCGGGAGAGTAACGAATGAGCAGTTCTTC.

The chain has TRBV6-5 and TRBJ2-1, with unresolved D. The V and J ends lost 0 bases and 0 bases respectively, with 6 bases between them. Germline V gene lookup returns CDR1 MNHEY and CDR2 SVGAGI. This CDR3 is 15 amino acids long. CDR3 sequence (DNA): TGTGCCAGCAGTTACTCACAGAGCTCCTACAATGAGCAGTTCTTC. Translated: CASSYSQSSYNEQFF.

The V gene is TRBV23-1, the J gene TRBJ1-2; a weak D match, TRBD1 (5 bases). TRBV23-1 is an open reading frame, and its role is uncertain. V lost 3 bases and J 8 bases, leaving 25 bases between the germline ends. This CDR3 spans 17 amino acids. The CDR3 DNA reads TGCGCCAGCAGTCAGTGGGACCGAAACCCTGCCGAGGGGGGCTACACCTTC. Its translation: CASSQWDRNPAEGGYTF.

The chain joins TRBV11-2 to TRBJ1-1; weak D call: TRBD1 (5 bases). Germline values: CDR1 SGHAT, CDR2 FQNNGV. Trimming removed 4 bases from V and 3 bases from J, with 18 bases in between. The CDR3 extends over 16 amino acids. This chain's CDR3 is CASSSARQLQYTEAFF. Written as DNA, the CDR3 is TGTGCCAGCAGCTCCGCCCGACAGCTTCAATACACTGAAGCTTTCTTT.

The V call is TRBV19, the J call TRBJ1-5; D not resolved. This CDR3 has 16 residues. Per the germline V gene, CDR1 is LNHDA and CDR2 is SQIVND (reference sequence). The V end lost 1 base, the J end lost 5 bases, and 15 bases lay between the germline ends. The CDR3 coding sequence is TGTGCCAGTAGTATAGGGCCCGGCACTCTATATCAGCCCCAGCATTTT. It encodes CASSIGPGTLYQPQHF. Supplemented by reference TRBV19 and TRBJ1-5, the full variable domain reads DGGITQSPKYLFRKEGQNVTLSCEQNLNHDAMYWYRQDPGQGLRLIYYSQIVNDFQKGDIAEGYSVSREKKESFPLTVTSAQKNPTAFYLCASSIGPGTLYQPQHFGDGTRLSIL.

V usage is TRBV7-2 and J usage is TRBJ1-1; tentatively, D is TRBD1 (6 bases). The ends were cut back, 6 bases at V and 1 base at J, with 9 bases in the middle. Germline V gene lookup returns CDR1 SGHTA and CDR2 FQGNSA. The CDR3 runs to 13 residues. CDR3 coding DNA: TGTGCCAGCAGAGCGGACAGGAACACTGAAGCTTTCTTT. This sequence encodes CASRADRNTEAFF.

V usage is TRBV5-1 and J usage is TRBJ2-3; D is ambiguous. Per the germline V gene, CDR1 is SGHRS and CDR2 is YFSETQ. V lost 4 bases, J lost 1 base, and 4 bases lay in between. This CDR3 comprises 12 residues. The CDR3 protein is CASSPGTDTQYF. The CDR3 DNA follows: TGCGCCAGCAGCCCTGGCACAGATACGCAGTATTTT.

CDR3 amino acids: CASSHSGENIQYF. Here the CDR3 DNA reads TGTGCCAGCAGCCACTCAGGGGAGAACATTCAGTACTTC. The V and J genes are TRBV5-4 and TRBJ2-4; a weak D match, TRBD1 (6 bases). V was shortened by 4 bases and J by 7 bases, with 12 bases between the two germline ends. The CDR3 contains 13 residues. Per the germline V gene, CDR1 is SGHNT and CDR2 is YYREEE (reference sequence).

DNA for the CDR3: TGTGCCAGCAGCATTCGCGGGGCGGGGAACACTGAAGCTTTCTTT. It yields the protein CASSIRGAGNTEAFF. This rearrangement joins TRBV2 to TRBJ1-1, with a possible D match to TRBD1 (5 bases). With 6 bases removed from V and 1 base from J, the gap between germline ends came to 15 bases. The CDR3 spans 15 residues. Looked up from germline, CDR1 is SNHLY and CDR2 is FYNNEI.